Listed here is a single TCR beta chain. This sample is drawn from a study of T cell changes during pregnancy in multiple sclerosis. Sequencing was performed with immunoSEQ multiplex PCR; in TCRdb, only in-frame clones are kept and a portion is missing. The table has under 65,000 clones, about nine tenths seen once. The CDR3 is made up of 16 amino acids. CDR1 SGHAT and CDR2 FQNNGV come from the germline V gene. V lost 3 bases, J lost 4 bases, and 17 bases lay in between. The chain joins TRBV11-2 to TRBJ2-3, with D possibly matching TRBD2 (5 bases). The receptor was derived from a female donor with multiple sclerosis, enrolled in a pregnancy study. Sequencing was performed on peripheral blood, taken in the second trimester of pregnancy. Here the CDR3 reads CASSFLGGRGPDTQYF. Here the CDR3 DNA reads TGTGCCAGCAGCTTTTTAGGCGGTAGAGGGCCAGATACGCAGTATTTT.